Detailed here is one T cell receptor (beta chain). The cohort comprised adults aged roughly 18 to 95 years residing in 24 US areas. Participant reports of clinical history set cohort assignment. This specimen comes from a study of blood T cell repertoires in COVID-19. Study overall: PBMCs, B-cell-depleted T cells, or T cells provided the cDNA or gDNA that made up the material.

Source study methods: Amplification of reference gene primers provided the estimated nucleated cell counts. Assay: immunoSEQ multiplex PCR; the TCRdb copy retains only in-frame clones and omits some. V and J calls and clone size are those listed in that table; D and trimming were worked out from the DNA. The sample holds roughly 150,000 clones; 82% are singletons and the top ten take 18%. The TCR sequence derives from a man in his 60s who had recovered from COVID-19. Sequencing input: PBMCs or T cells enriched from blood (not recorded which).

In nucleotides, the CDR3 is TGCAGCGTTGAATGGGGGACAGGTCGTCGGACAGATACGCAGTATTTT. Encoded protein: CSVEWGTGRRTDTQYF. The chain uses TRBV29-1 and TRBJ2-3, with 8 nucleotides matching TRBD1. With 2 bases clipped from V and 3 bases from J, the junction kept 10 bases outside the gene matches. CDR3 length: 16 residues. Germline V gene sequence: CDR1 SQVTM, CDR2 ANQGSEA.